The sample holds a few counts of the clone carrying this TCR beta chain. Its antigen is not known. The CDR3 has 16 amino acids. V was clipped by 0 bases and J by 1 base, with 12 bases between them. Per the germline V gene, CDR1 is KGHSH and CDR2 is LQKENI. The data were obtained in a study of OX40 agonist ivuxolimab in advanced cancers. Study-wide background: The dose-escalation cohort was roughly 84% male, with a mean age of approximately 61 years, ranging roughly 23 to 90. Study-level points and caveats: Determination of antigen specificity was not performed for the expanded peripheral T cells. In the 0.1 to 3.0 mg/kg range, CD4+ and CD8+ blood T cells had expanded clonally by week 6.

The method was immunoSEQ multiplex PCR; TCRdb's version includes in-frame clones alone and lacks a portion of them. The table lists tens of thousands of clones, about 88% of them singletons. This TCR was recovered from an adult with an advanced solid tumor such as melanoma, head and neck, liver or kidney cancer. The sequences come from CD4+ or CD8+ T cells sorted from blood, collected in a trial of the OX40 agonist ivuxolimab. The rearrangement joins TRBV18 to TRBJ2-5; the D gene could be TRBD1 or TRBD2 (5 bases each). The CDR3 DNA is TGTGCCAGCTCACCACCGAGGGGAATTGCCCAAGAGACCCAGTACTTC. This translates into CASSPPRGIAQETQYF.